The sequence of this T cell receptor (beta chain) was determined in a study of vaccination and CD4 T cells after COVID-19. Cultured CD4+ T cells had their DNA profiled by the Oncomine TCR Beta short-read assay. TCRdb reanalysed the PCR reads using MiXCR and keeps one entry per CDR3 protein. Seen here are around 13,000 distinct CDR3 sequences, roughly 60% observed once, and the top ten hold 18%. Trimming took 8 bases from V and 6 from J, leaving 31 bases between them. The germline CDR1 and CDR2 sequences are LNHDA and SQIVND (reference sequence). This CDR3 has 19 amino acids. Treatment of the sample: roughly ten-day PBMC culture with coronavirus spike peptide pools or control peptides (ViraFEST assay). Cell culture was performed with roughly 1.8 million PBMCs per well in the presence of 8.5 to 10 IU/ml IL-2 and around 9.7 ug/ml peptide pools. A word on this clonotype: Its matching antigen is unknown.

The TCR was taken from a human donor who had recovered from COVID-19. Sequenced sample: CD4+ T cells from blood, cultured in vitro. The chain is built from TRBV19 and TRBJ2-2; possibly TRBD1 for D (5 bases). CDR3 sequence: CASPPGGQVGKGPSGELFF. The DNA for the CDR3 is TGTGCCAGTCCCCCGGGTGGGCAGGTAGGTAAGGGGCCCTCCGGGGAGCTGTTTTTT. Variable domain in full (rest from reference TRBV19 and TRBJ2-2): DGGITQSPKYLFRKEGQNVTLSCEQNLNHDAMYWYRQDPGQGLRLIYYSQIVNDFQKGDIAEGYSVSREKKESFPLTVTSAQKNPTAFYLCASPPGGQVGKGPSGELFFGEGSRLTVL.